This TCR beta chain was found in a study of OX40 agonist ivuxolimab in advanced cancers. At the level of the whole study: Ivuxolimab was a fully human IgG2 agonistic monoclonal antibody targeting the costimulatory receptor OX40 (CD134). The paper covers the monotherapy dose-escalation part of the phase I ivuxolimab trial, which included N ≈ 50 patients. Partial responses occurred in three dose-escalation patients, of whom one had hepatocellular carcinoma and two had cutaneous melanoma. Intravenous ivuxolimab was administered to patients every 2 weeks at six dose levels: 0.01, 0.1, 0.3, 1.5, 3 and 10 mg/kg. The dose-escalation cohort was about 87% male with a mean age of roughly 62 years, ranging from roughly 23 to 90. Prior anti-PD-1, anti-PD-L1 or anti-CTLA-4 therapy was permitted, and approximately 41% of dose-escalation patients had received checkpoint inhibitors. Of the approximately 50 patients in dose escalation, 19 had hepatocellular carcinoma, about 15 had melanoma, 9 had renal cell carcinoma and 9 had head and neck cancer. Peripheral TCRbeta sequencing was intended to test whether TCR sequence diversity was altered and clonal T-cell expansion was caused by ivuxolimab. Study-wide findings and limitations: In the 0.1-3.0 mg/kg groups, partial responders were among the patients with the lowest normalized peripheral clonal expansion, particularly in CD8+ T cells. After ivuxolimab, expanded clones were on average more numerous among CD8+ T cells than among CD4+ T cells. Antigen specificity was not determined for the clonally expanded peripheral T cells. Clonal expansion of both CD4+ and CD8+ blood T cells was observed from baseline to week 6 at doses 0.1 to 3.0 mg/kg. Low levels of normalized T-cell clonal expansion were also seen in some patients who did not respond.

A few counts support this clone. Its binding antigen is unknown. There are no base qualities to consult, and no much larger clone falls within one base. For sequencing of the TCRbeta CDR3 region, genomic DNA was extracted from the sorted cells. The immunoSEQ Assay was used for sequencing of TCRbeta CDR3 regions. The table comes from immuneACCESS by way of TCRdb, which keeps in-frame sequences with V and J called. Part of the clones is missing from these tables; in studies checked, under half for an unresolved V gene and the rest for unknown reasons. This sample lists approximately 70,000 clones; approximately 90% were detected once. 1.3% of the sample goes to the ten largest clones. Its CDR3 holds 13 amino acids, cysteine through phenylalanine. The DNA shown is the 39-base CDR3, in frame from base 1. Reading the germline V gene gives CDR1 SNHLY and CDR2 FYNNEI. At the junction V is shortened by 5 bases and J by 2 bases, with 9 bases in between.

Patients with a history of autoimmune disease or receiving systemic immunosuppression were excluded from the trial. In every dose cohort, peripheral blood was drawn for TCR sequencing at baseline, cycle 4 day 1, and cycle 7 day 1. The samples were drawn from a first-in-human, open-label, multicenter phase I dose-escalation trial of ivuxolimab. Adults with locally advanced or metastatic head and neck squamous cell, hepatocellular, melanoma or renal cell carcinoma were enrolled in the trial. CD4+ and CD8+ T cells were sorted separately from peripheral blood before TCR sequencing. The sequence was obtained from an adult with an advanced solid tumor such as melanoma, head and neck, liver or kidney cancer. Sequences were derived from CD4+ or CD8+ T cells sorted from blood, sampled in a trial of the OX40 agonist ivuxolimab. The chain uses TRBV2 and TRBJ1-1; 5 matching bases give a weak D call of TRBD1. The nucleotides read TGTGCCAGCAGTCCCCGGGACAACACTGAAGCTTTCTTT. It translates as CASSPRDNTEAFF. The full variable domain, completed from the reference TRBV2 and TRBJ1-1 proteins outside the CDR3, reads EPEVTQTPSHQVTQMGQEVILRCVPISNHLYFYWYRQILGQKVEFLVSFYNNEISEKSEIFDDQFSVERPDGSNFTLKIRSTKLEDSAMYFCASSPRDNTEAFFGQGTRLTVV.